This T cell receptor (beta chain) was obtained from a study of cytomegalovirus exposure and HLA in healthy donors. This CDR3 has 13 amino acids. Germline-derived CDR1 and CDR2 are SQVTM and ANQGSEA. V was clipped by 7 bases and J by 3 bases; unmatched bases: 9. 60 Vbeta and 13 Jbeta primers were used in PCR. Per the original data handling: Approximately 9.9 million of some 80 million unique TCR beta chains were shared, per a later count. This table comes from immunoSEQ multiplex PCR, and its TCRdb copy is limited to in-frame clones, with some not included. Clone size and the V and J calls come from that table; the DNA yielded D and trimming. In the table there are under 150,000 clones, approximately 80% of which are singletons.

Sequencing input: PBMCs. The receptor comes from a woman aged 40 to 50 in good health and CMV-seronegative. The chain joins TRBV29-1 to TRBJ2-7; TRBD1 matches at 7 bases. The CDR3 DNA reads TGCAGCGCCAGCGGACAGGAAAACTACGAGCAGTACTTC. Translation gives CSASGQENYEQYF.